One and the same sample provided the 19 T cell receptor beta chains below, sequenced in a study of blood T cell repertoires in COVID-19. Profiling relied on immunoSEQ multiplex PCR, and the TCRdb table lists in-frame clones only, not all of them. The sample contains roughly 150,000 clones, roughly 89% of which appear only once. The sequencing sample was made of peripheral blood. The receptors shown here come from a human donor in a cohort sampled during active COVID-19.

The V gene is TRBV9, the J gene TRBJ2-3; 15 bases align to TRBD2. Germline CDR1 SGDLS, CDR2 YYNGEE. Unmatched junction bases numbered 13, after V lost 2 bases and J lost 0 bases. There are 21 residues in the CDR3. The chain's CDR3 is CASSVGTSGRSPPTSTDTQYF. CDR3 DNA: TGTGCCAGCAGCGTGGGGACTAGCGGGAGGTCACCCCCAACTAGCACAGATACGCAGTATTTT.

The chain links TRBV30 to TRBJ1-6; no definite D call. Looked up from germline, CDR1 is GTSNPN and CDR2 is SVGIG (reference sequence). The CDR3 is 13 residues long. Trimming pared 2 bases from V and 5 bases from J, leaving 7 bases between. The CDR3 DNA reads TGTGCCTGGAGTCTTCGGGATAATTCACCCCTCCACTTT. As protein: CAWSLRDNSPLHF.

This rearrangement joins TRBV27 to TRBJ1-4; a possible D gene is TRBD1 (6 bases). The V gene's germline CDR1 is MNHEY and CDR2 SMNVEV (reference sequence). V was shortened by 6 bases and J by 8 bases, with 22 bases between the two germline ends. The CDR3 extends over 16 amino acids. CDR3 residues: CASSSKWGAGREKLFF. In DNA form, the CDR3 reads TGTGCCAGCAGCTCCAAATGGGGGGCCGGGAGGGAAAAACTGTTTTTT.

The gene calls are TRBV15 and TRBJ1-2; 7 nucleotides align to TRBD1. Losses at the gene ends were 8 bases for V and 4 bases for J; bases not matched to a gene: 10. Per the germline V gene, CDR1 is LNHNV and CDR2 is YYDKDF (reference sequence). This CDR3 comprises 14 residues. The CDR3 here is CATLRDRNFYGYTF. CDR3 DNA: TGTGCCACCTTGAGGGACAGAAACTTCTATGGCTACACCTTC.

The J gene is TRBJ1-4, the V gene TRBV19; 7 bases fit TRBD1. J gave up 16 bases and V 4 bases, and 9 bases lay outside the gene matches. This CDR3 is 12 amino acids long. Germline assignment: CDR1 LNHDA and CDR2 SQIVND (reference sequence). CDR3 bases: TGTGCCAGTAGTACCCGACAGGGAACAAAGTTTTTT. This translates into CASSTRQGTKFF.

The rearrangement uses TRBV7-9 and TRBJ2-5; 9 positions agree with TRBD2. V was clipped by 1 base and J by 3 bases; unmatched bases: 9. The CDR3 consists of 17 residues. Germline CDR1 reads SEHNR; CDR2 reads FQNEAQ (reference sequence). The CDR3 reads CASSLDRLTSGKETQYF. The CDR3 DNA follows: TGTGCCAGCAGCTTAGACCGCCTGACTAGCGGTAAAGAGACCCAGTACTTC.

This chain connects TRBV7-8 to TRBJ2-7; 9 bases align to TRBD1. V dropped 5 bases and J dropped 3; count of bases not matched to a gene: 5. The length of the CDR3 is 14 residues. Germline V gene lookup returns CDR1 SGHVS and CDR2 FQNEAQ. CDR3 bases: TGTGCCAGCAGCACCGGGACAGGGATCTACGAGCAGTACTTC. Its translation: CASSTGTGIYEQYF. Full variable domain (rest looked up from reference TRBV7-8 and TRBJ2-7): GAGVSQSPRYKVAKRGQDVALRCDPISGHVSLFWYQQALGQGPEFLTYFQNEAQLDKSGLPSDRFFAERPEGSVSTLKIQRTQQEDSAVYLCASSTGTGIYEQYFGPGTRLTVT.

For the CDR3, the DNA is TGTGCCAGCAGCCCCCGAGAGGATGAGCAGTTCTTC. Protein product: CASSPREDEQFF. The J gene is TRBJ2-1, the V gene TRBV21-1; the D call of TRBD2 is as the table states it, not checked on the DNA. TRBV21-1 is given as a pseudogene. The CDR3 is 12 amino acids.

As regards this clone: Within the sample, other DNA sequences also encode this same CDR3. The CDR3 sequence is CASSRTGNYGYTF. For the CDR3, the DNA is TGTGCCAGCTCTCGGACAGGGAACTATGGCTACACCTTC. This chain uses TRBV6-6 with TRBJ1-2, with 8 positions matching TRBD1. The CDR3 covers 13 residues. The germline gives CDR1 MNHNY, CDR2 SVGAGI (reference sequence). V gave up 8 bases and J gave up 2 bases; unmatched junction bases: 4.

The chain couples TRBV30 to TRBJ2-7; D may be TRBD2 (6 bases). With 0 bases removed from V and 3 bases from J, the gap between germline ends came to 9 bases. Germline loops: CDR1 GTSNPN, CDR2 SVGIG (reference sequence). The CDR3 loop spans 13 amino acids. CDR3 nucleotides: TGTGCCTGGAGTGTCGGAGGGGACTACGAGCAGTACTTC. This translates into CAWSVGGDYEQYF.

The V and J genes are TRBV12-3 or TRBV12-4 and TRBJ1-6; D unresolved. V was pared by 1 base and J by 8 bases, with 6 bases between. There are 13 residues in the CDR3. CDR3 sequence (DNA): TGTGCCAGCAGTTTAGGCGGGGATTCACCCCTCCACTTT. It translates to CASSLGGDSPLHF.

This chain connects TRBV5-6 to TRBJ2-7; 10 bases align to TRBD1. The CDR3 runs 14 residues. CDR1 is SGHDT and CDR2 is YYEEEE in the germline V gene. V dropped 0 bases and J dropped 5; count of bases not matched to a gene: 2. The CDR3 nucleotides are TGTGCCAGCAGCTTGGGACAGGGGGCTGACGAGCAGTACTTC. Protein product: CASSLGQGADEQYF.

The rearrangement uses TRBV6-1 and TRBJ2-3, with TRBD2 matching over 13 bases. V gave up 3 bases and J gave up 3 bases; unmatched junction bases: 3. Germline V gene sequence: CDR1 MNHNS, CDR2 SASEGT. The CDR3 contains 16 residues. DNA of the CDR3: TGTGCCAGCAGTGACGGACTAGCGGGAGTTACAGATACGCAGTATTTT. Protein product: CASSDGLAGVTDTQYF.

V and J are TRBV7-8 and TRBJ2-3; D is possibly TRBD1 (6 bases). CDR1 is SGHVS, CDR2 FQNEAQ, per germline. The V end was cut by 5 bases, the J end by 6 bases, with 12 bases between. The CDR3 runs 13 residues. The CDR3 DNA sequence: TGTGCCAGCAGCGGCAGGGGTGAGGATACGCAGTATTTT. Translated, it gives CASSGRGEDTQYF.

This CDR3 is CSGRTGSYEQYF. The CDR3 coding sequence is TGCAGCGGCCGGACTGGCTCCTACGAGCAGTACTTC. The V call is TRBV29-1, the J call TRBJ2-7; D possibly corresponds to TRBD2 (5 bases). The CDR3 runs to 12 residues. V was cut by 7 bases and J by 0 bases, with 10 bases left in between. Germline CDR1 and CDR2: SQVTM and ANQGSEA.

The rearrangement joins TRBV6-6 to TRBJ2-1; 7 bases map to TRBD1. Germline V gene sequence: CDR1 MNHNY, CDR2 SVGAGI (reference sequence). Unmatched junction bases numbered 11, after V lost 5 bases and J lost 7 bases. The CDR3 runs 15 residues. The CDR3 loop reads CASSHRGNLVNEQFF. CDR3 DNA: TGTGCCAGCAGTCACAGGGGAAACTTAGTGAATGAGCAGTTCTTC.

In this sample, this clone turned up a few times. This chain uses TRBV6-1 with TRBJ1-1; D gene uncertain. The CDR3 is 14 amino acids. The germline V gene encodes CDR1 MNHNS and CDR2 SASEGT. Trimming stripped 4 bases from V and 1 base from J, with 10 bases between. This CDR3 is CASSAAGANTEAFF. The CDR3, as DNA: TGTGCCAGCAGTGCAGCTGGAGCGAACACTGAAGCTTTCTTT.

The chain combines TRBV4-3 with TRBJ2-1, with TRBD2 matching 13 bases. The trim removed 0 bases at V and 8 bases at J, leaving 4 bases unmatched. The length of the CDR3 is 16 residues. Germline lookup yields CDR1 LGHNA and CDR2 YSLEER. Here the CDR3 DNA reads TGCGCCAGCAGCCAAGAGGCACTAGCGGGGGGGTATGAGCAGTTCTTC. Its protein product is CASSQEALAGGYEQFF.

This chain links TRBV6-1 with TRBJ1-3; D gene unclear. The CDR3 extends over 15 amino acids. Looked up from germline, CDR1 is MNHNS and CDR2 is SASEGT. V lost 1 base and J lost 0, with 7 bases in between. In DNA form, the CDR3 reads TGTGCCAGCAGTGAAGTTGGAGTCTCTGGAAACACCATATATTTT. Translation gives CASSEVGVSGNTIYF.